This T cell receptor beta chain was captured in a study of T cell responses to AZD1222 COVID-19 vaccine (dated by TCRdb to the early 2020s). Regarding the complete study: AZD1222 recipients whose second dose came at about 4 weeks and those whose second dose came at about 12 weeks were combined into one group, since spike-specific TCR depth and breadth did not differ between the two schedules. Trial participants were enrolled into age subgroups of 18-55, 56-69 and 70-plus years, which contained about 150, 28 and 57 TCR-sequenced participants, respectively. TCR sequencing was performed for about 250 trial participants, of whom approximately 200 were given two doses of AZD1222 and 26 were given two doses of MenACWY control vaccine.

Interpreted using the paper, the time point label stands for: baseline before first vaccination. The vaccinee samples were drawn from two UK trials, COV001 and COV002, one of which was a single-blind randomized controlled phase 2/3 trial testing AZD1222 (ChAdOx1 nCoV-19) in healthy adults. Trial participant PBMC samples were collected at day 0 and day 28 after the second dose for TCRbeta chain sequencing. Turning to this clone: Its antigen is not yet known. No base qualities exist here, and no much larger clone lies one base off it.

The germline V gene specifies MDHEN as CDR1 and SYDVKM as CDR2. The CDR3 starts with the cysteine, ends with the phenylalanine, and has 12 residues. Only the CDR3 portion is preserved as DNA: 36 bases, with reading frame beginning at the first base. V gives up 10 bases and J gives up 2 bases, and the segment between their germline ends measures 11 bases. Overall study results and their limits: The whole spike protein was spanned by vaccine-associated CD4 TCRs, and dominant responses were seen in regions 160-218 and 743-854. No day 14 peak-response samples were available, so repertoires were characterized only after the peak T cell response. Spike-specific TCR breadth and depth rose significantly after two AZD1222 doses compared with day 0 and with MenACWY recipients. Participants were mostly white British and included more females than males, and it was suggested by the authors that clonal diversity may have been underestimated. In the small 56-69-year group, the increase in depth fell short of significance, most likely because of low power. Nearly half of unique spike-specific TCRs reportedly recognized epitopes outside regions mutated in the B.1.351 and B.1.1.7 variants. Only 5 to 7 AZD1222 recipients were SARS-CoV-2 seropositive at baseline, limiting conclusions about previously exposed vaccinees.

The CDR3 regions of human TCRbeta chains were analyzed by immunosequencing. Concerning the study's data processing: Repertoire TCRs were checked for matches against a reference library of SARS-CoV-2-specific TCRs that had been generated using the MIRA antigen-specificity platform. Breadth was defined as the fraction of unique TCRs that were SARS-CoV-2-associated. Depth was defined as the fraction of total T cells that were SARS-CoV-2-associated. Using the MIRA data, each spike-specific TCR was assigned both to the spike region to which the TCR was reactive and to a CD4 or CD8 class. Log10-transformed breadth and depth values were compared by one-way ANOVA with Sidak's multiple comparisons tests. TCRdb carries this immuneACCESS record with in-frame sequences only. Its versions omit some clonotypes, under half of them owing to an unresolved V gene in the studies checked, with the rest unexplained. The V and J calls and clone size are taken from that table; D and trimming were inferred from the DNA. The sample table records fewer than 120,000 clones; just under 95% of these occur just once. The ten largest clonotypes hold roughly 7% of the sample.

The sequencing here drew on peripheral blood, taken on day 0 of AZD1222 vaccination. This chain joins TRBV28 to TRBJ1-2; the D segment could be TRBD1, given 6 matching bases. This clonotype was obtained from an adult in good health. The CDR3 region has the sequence CATRQENYGYTF. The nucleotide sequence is TGTGCCACCAGACAGGAGAACTATGGCTACACCTTC.